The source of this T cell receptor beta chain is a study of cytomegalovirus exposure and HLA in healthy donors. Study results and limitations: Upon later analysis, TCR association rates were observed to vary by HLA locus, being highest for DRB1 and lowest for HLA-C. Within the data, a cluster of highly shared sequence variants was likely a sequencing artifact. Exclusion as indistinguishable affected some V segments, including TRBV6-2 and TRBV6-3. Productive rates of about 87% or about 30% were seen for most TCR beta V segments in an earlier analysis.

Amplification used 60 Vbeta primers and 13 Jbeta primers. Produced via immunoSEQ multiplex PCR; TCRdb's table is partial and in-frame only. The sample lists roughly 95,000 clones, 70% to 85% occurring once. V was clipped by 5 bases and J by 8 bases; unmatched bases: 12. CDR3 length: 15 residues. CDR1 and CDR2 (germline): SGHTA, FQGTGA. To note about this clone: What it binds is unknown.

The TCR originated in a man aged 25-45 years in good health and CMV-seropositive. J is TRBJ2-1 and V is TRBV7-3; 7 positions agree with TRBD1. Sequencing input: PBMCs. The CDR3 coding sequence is TGTGCCAGCAGCCTAGGGGGCGTAAACCAACATGAGCAGTTCTTC. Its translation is CASSLGGVNQHEQFF.